This T cell receptor (beta chain) derives from a study of blood T cell repertoires in COVID-19. Study-wide context: The United States, Italy and Spain supplied acute and convalescent COVID-19 samples. The analysed material was cDNA or gDNA that came from T cells, B-cell-depleted T cells, or PBMCs.

Trimming took 1 base from V and 8 from J, leaving 20 bases between them. CDR3 length: 16 residues. Germline CDR1 is MGHRA and CDR2 is YSYEKL. The authors' processing: Reference gene primer amplification in the assay estimated nucleated cell counts. The data were produced by immunoSEQ multiplex PCR, yet TCRdb's version contains in-frame clones alone and is incomplete. That table furnishes V, J and clone size, whereas the DNA furnished D and trimming. The repertoire holds about 230,000 clones, with about 83% as singletons. This TCR came from a man between 35 and 55 years old with active or convalescent COVID-19. Source material: peripheral blood. The V call is TRBV4-1, the J call TRBJ1-2; D may be TRBD1 (6 bases). The CDR3 protein is CASSQAPGTILNGYTF. The CDR3, as DNA: TGCGCCAGCAGCCAAGCCCCCGGGACAATCTTAAACGGCTACACCTTC.